The 26 T cell receptor beta chains presented below share a single source sample, sequenced in a study of cytomegalovirus exposure and HLA in healthy donors. Sequenced by immunoSEQ multiplex PCR; TCRdb stores in-frame clones only, minus some. This sample has 100,000 to 150,000 clones, with approximately 88% found just once. The specimen was PBMCs. These TCRs come from a woman between 18 and 29 years old in good health and CMV-seronegative.

The CDR3 bases are TGTGCCAGCCGAAAAAGCAGGGCGCCGAACACTGAAGCTTTCTTT. Protein product: CASRKSRAPNTEAFF. The gene calls are TRBV28 and TRBJ1-1; possibly TRBD1 for D (5 bases). The germline V gene has CDR1 MDHEN and CDR2 SYDVKM. V lost 8 bases to trimming and J lost 1 base, with 17 bases between them. The CDR3 sequence is 15 residues long.

The genes are TRBV6-1 and TRBJ2-3; 11 positions agree with TRBD2. The CDR3 runs 15 residues. Germline CDR1 reads MNHNS; CDR2 reads SASEGT. With V trimmed by 7 bases and J by 0 bases, 3 bases remained unmatched. The CDR3 spells CASIWTSGSTDTQYF. Here the CDR3 DNA reads TGTGCCAGCATATGGACTAGCGGGAGCACAGATACGCAGTATTTT.

J is TRBJ2-7 and V is TRBV7-9; 11 bases match TRBD2. V dropped 6 bases and J dropped 2; count of bases not matched to a gene: 6. Germline CDR1 is SEHNR and CDR2 is FQNEAQ (reference sequence). CDR3 size: 15 residues. CDR3 residues: CASRDTSGGTYEQYF. CDR3 DNA: TGTGCCAGCAGGGATACTAGCGGGGGAACCTACGAGCAGTACTTC.

The chain uses TRBV5-7 and TRBJ2-1, with 7 bases identical to TRBD2. TRBV5-7 is an ORF; its function is uncertain. V shed 5 bases and J 13 bases; nucleotides not matched to a gene: 12. The CDR3 extends over 13 amino acids. The CDR3 nucleotides are TGTGCCAGCAGGGGGCCCGTGCGCGGGGGTCAGTTCTTC. Residues: CASRGPVRGGQFF.

The rearrangement links TRBV11-3 to TRBJ2-2; D possibly corresponds to TRBD2 (5 bases). The CDR3 has 16 residues. From germline, CDR1 is SGHNT and CDR2 YENEEA. V dropped 1 base and J dropped 5 bases, with 14 bases sitting between them. The DNA for the CDR3 is TGTGCCAGCAGCTTAGCACTAGGATTCTCGACCGGGGAGCTGTTTTTT. Translation: CASSLALGFSTGELFF.

The V gene is TRBV7-9, the J gene TRBJ2-7; no clear D gene. Between the trimmed V and J ends, which lost 7 bases and 7 bases, there was a span of 11 bases. The CDR3 sequence is 11 residues long. Germline loops: CDR1 SEHNR, CDR2 FQNEAQ (reference sequence). CDR3: CASTKEWEQYF. The CDR3 DNA is TGTGCCAGCACCAAGGAGTGGGAGCAGTACTTC.

The V gene is TRBV5-5, the J gene TRBJ2-5, with 11 bases aligning to TRBD1. CDR1 is SGHKS and CDR2 is YYEKEE in the germline V gene (reference sequence). The CDR3 sequence is 16 residues long. J lost 4 bases, V lost 1 base, and 6 bases had no gene match. In DNA form, the CDR3 reads TGTGCCAGCAGCTTGATACCGGGACAGGGGGGAGAGACCCAGTACTTC. It codes for CASSLIPGQGGETQYF.

The V call is TRBV6-5, the J call TRBJ1-2; 7 positions match TRBD1. CDR3 length: 15 amino acids. Germline CDR1 and CDR2: MNHEY and SVGAGI. J gave up 4 bases and V 0 bases, and 5 bases lay outside the gene matches. The CDR3 here is CASSYSSQGTYGYTF. The DNA of the CDR3 is TGTGCCAGCAGTTACTCATCACAGGGGACCTATGGCTACACCTTC.

This chain uses TRBV5-1 with TRBJ2-1, with 8 bases matching TRBD1. The J segment lost 4 bases and the V segment lost 7 bases, leaving 7 bases of the junction unmatched. The CDR3 length is 14 residues. Germline V gene data show CDR1 as SGHRS and CDR2 as YFSETQ. CDR3 protein: CASLDDRGYNEQFF. The CDR3 nucleotides are TGCGCCAGCTTGGATGACAGGGGATACAATGAGCAGTTCTTC. Drawing the rest from reference TRBV5-1 and TRBJ2-1, the complete variable domain is KAGVTQTPRYLIKTRGQQVTLSCSPISGHRSVSWYQQTPGQGLQFLFEYFSETQRNKGNFPGRFSGRQFSNSRSEMNVSTLELGDSALYLCASLDDRGYNEQFFGPGTRLTVL.

CDR3 sequence (DNA): TGTGCCGTGCGTCAGTTTAGCGGGAGTGGCGTGTATACGCAGTATTTT. It specifies CAVRQFSGSGVYTQYF. The chain is built from TRBV2 and TRBJ2-3; 9 bases line up with TRBD2. Germline loops: CDR1 SNHLY, CDR2 FYNNEI. V dropped 11 bases and J dropped 7; count of bases not matched to a gene: 19. The CDR3 is made up of 16 amino acids.

The genes are TRBV6-5 and TRBJ1-1; no definite D call. The germline V gene has CDR1 MNHEY and CDR2 SVGAGI. The CDR3 is 12 amino acids. V was pared by 7 bases and J by 7 bases, with 13 bases between. CDR3 amino acids: CASTGRTIEAFF. CDR3 bases: TGTGCCAGCACCGGGAGGACGATTGAAGCTTTCTTT.

This chain links TRBV28 with TRBJ2-7, with 11 positions matching TRBD2. CDR1 and CDR2 (germline): MDHEN, SYDVKM. After removal of 6 bases from V and 4 bases from J, the junction contained 8 bases not matched to a gene. The CDR3 spans 15 residues. The CDR3 loop is CASRPTSGRGYEQYF. DNA for the CDR3: TGTGCCAGCAGACCCACTAGCGGGAGAGGGTACGAGCAGTACTTC.

The V call is TRBV19, the J call TRBJ2-2, with 7 bases fitting TRBD1. Germline lookup yields CDR1 LNHDA and CDR2 SQIVND (reference sequence). The CDR3 runs to 16 residues. Germline trimming cut 5 bases from V and 1 base from J; bases unmatched to any gene: 7. CDR3 DNA: TGTGCCAGTAGTCCGAGACAGGGAAGGAACACCGGGGAGCTGTTTTTT. Its protein is CASSPRQGRNTGELFF.

This chain joins TRBV5-4 and TRBJ1-2; 7 positions match TRBD1. The CDR3 has 18 amino acids. After removal of 1 base from V and 4 bases from J, the junction contained 16 bases not matched to a gene. Germline V CDR1 and CDR2: SGHNT, YYREEE (reference sequence). For the CDR3, the DNA is TGTGCCAGCAGCTTGAGAGGAATACAGGGGCGGGACGGCTATGGCTACACCTTC. It is translated as CASSLRGIQGRDGYGYTF. The full variable domain, its missing parts supplied by reference TRBV5-4 and TRBJ1-2, is ETGVTQSPTHLIKTRGQQVTLRCSSQSGHNTVSWYQQALGQGPQFIFQYYREEENGRGNFPPRFSGLQFPNYSSELNVNALELDDSALYLCASSLRGIQGRDGYGYTFGSGTRLTVV.

The chain employs TRBV5-3 and TRBJ2-1; 8 positions match TRBD1. TRBV5-3 is filed as an ORF, its function uncertain. J gave up 2 bases and V 6 bases, and 10 bases lay outside the gene matches. The CDR3 runs to 16 residues. The DNA for the CDR3 is TGTGCCAGAACCTACAGGGGGGACTTGACCTACAATGAGCAGTTCTTC. Its translation: CARTYRGDLTYNEQFF.

V and J are TRBV5-4 and TRBJ2-7; TRBD2 matches at 9 bases. V trimming: 2 bases; J trimming: 2 bases; junction bases outside the gene matches: 8. CDR3 size: 16 residues. Germline lookup yields CDR1 SGHNT and CDR2 YYREEE (reference sequence). This CDR3 reads CASSFAPAGGAYEQYF. The CDR3 DNA is TGTGCCAGCAGCTTTGCTCCAGCGGGAGGAGCCTACGAGCAGTACTTC.

The V gene is TRBV28, the J gene TRBJ1-2; 8 bases are a match to TRBD1. V lost 6 bases and J lost 2; bases outside the gene matches: 8. Germline loops: CDR1 MDHEN, CDR2 SYDVKM. The CDR3 has 15 residues. CDR3 region: CASSRTGGLNYGYTF. CDR3 sequence (DNA): TGTGCCAGCAGCCGAACAGGGGGACTCAACTATGGCTACACCTTC.

This clone was seen a handful of times. In DNA form, the CDR3 reads TGTGCCAGCAGTCTGGGCACTAGTGCAGATACGCAGTATTTT. Protein: CASSLGTSADTQYF. V and J are TRBV27 and TRBJ2-3, with D possibly matching TRBD2 (5 bases). Germline V CDR1 and CDR2: MNHEY, SMNVEV (reference sequence). The V gene lost 5 bases and the J gene lost 4 bases, with 13 bases spanning the gap. The CDR3 is 14 residues long.

The genes are TRBV2 and TRBJ1-1; D may be TRBD1 (6 bases). The germline CDR1 and CDR2 sequences are SNHLY and FYNNEI. The CDR3 is 16 amino acids. V was shortened by 6 bases and J by 3 bases, with 20 bases between the two germline ends. The CDR3 reads CASRASAGVRHTEAFF. As DNA, the CDR3 is TGTGCCAGCAGAGCTAGTGCAGGGGTCCGACACACTGAAGCTTTCTTT.

The chain links TRBV12-5 to TRBJ1-3, with 9 bases fitting TRBD1. The CDR3 consists of 14 residues. Germline V gene lookup returns CDR1 LGHNT and CDR2 FRNRAP. J was trimmed by 7 bases and V by 3 bases; bases with no gene match: 4. The chain's CDR3 is CASGFMGTGNTIYF. The CDR3, as DNA: TGTGCTAGTGGTTTTATGGGGACAGGGAACACCATATATTTT.

The rearrangement links TRBV2 to TRBJ1-2, with 7 positions matching TRBD1. CDR1 is SNHLY, CDR2 FYNNEI, per germline. The V gene end was trimmed by 3 bases and the J gene end by 1 base; junction bases not matched to a gene: 5. The CDR3 runs 15 residues. CDR3 DNA: TGTGCCAGCAGTGAGGAGACAGGGTTTAACTATGGCTACACCTTC. Protein sequence: CASSEETGFNYGYTF.

The chain joins TRBV5-1 to TRBJ1-1; 10 nucleotides align to TRBD1. Germline CDR1 SGHRS, CDR2 YFSETQ. This CDR3 has 13 amino acids. Trimming cost V 7 bases and J 5 bases; bases outside gene matches: 5. In DNA form, the CDR3 reads TGCGCCAGCCGGGACAGGGGTTATACTGAAGCTTTCTTT. Its protein product is CASRDRGYTEAFF.

The CDR3 sequence: CAISDGTGLHEQYF. The CDR3 nucleotides read TGTGCCATCAGCGACGGGACAGGGCTGCACGAGCAGTACTTC. The J gene is TRBJ2-7, the V gene TRBV10-3; the match to TRBD1 covers 9 bases. Germline values: CDR1 ENHRY, CDR2 SYGVKD. V shed 6 bases, J shed 5 bases, and the junction held 8 bases outside the gene matches. This CDR3 comprises 14 residues.

J is TRBJ2-1 and V is TRBV30, with 10 bases lining up with TRBD2. Germline V gene lookup returns CDR1 GTSNPN and CDR2 SVGIG (reference sequence). V lost 5 bases to trimming and J lost 9 bases; unmatched junction nucleotides: 7. CDR3 length equals 13 residues. The CDR3 DNA sequence: TGTGCCTGGTCTGGGACTAGCGTTGTTGAGCAGTTCTTC. Translated: CAWSGTSVVEQFF.

This clone has more than one count but fewer than ten. The rearrangement uses TRBV6-4 and TRBJ1-1; TRBD1 might be the D (5 bases). Germline V gives CDR1 MRHNA, CDR2 SNTAGT. Trimming removed 5 bases at V and 5 bases at J, with 12 bases between. The CDR3 covers 13 residues. The CDR3 region is CASSRQPLTEAFF. CDR3 nucleotide sequence: TGTGCCAGCAGTAGACAGCCTTTAACTGAAGCTTTCTTT.

The chain is built from TRBV5-6 and TRBJ2-5; 8 positions agree with TRBD2. This CDR3 is 16 amino acids long. CDR1 is SGHDT and CDR2 is YYEEEE in the germline V gene. J gave up 9 bases and V 1 base, and 14 bases lay outside the gene matches. The CDR3 sequence is CASSLPRTSPTWAQYF. The CDR3 nucleotides are TGTGCCAGCAGCTTGCCGCGGACTAGCCCTACGTGGGCCCAGTACTTC. The whole variable domain, filled in from reference TRBV5-6 and TRBJ2-5, reads DAGVTQSPTHLIKTRGQQVTLRCSPKSGHDTVSWYQQALGQGPQFIFQYYEEEERQRGNFPDRFSGHQFPNYSSELNVNALLLGDSALYLCASSLPRTSPTWAQYFGPGTRLLVL.